Each of the 26 T cell receptor beta chains below was sequenced from the same sample in a study of OX40 agonist ivuxolimab in advanced cancers. Produced via immunoSEQ multiplex PCR; TCRdb's table is partial and in-frame only. The sample lists some 43,000 clones, around 88% occurring once. Specimen: CD4+ or CD8+ T cells sorted from blood, collected in a trial of the OX40 agonist ivuxolimab. These receptors all stem from an adult with an advanced solid tumor such as melanoma, head and neck, liver or kidney cancer.

The V and J genes are TRBV13 and TRBJ1-1; 8 bases match TRBD1. The germline gives CDR1 PRHDT, CDR2 FYEKMQ (reference sequence). The CDR3 contains 14 residues. Trimming took 7 bases from V and 5 from J; bases not matched to a gene: 9. This CDR3 reads CASNLRGRRTEAFF. In DNA, the CDR3 is TGTGCCAGCAACCTCAGGGGGCGCCGGACTGAAGCTTTCTTT.

The V gene is TRBV29-1, the J gene TRBJ2-3; 8 bases match TRBD1. CDR1 is SQVTM and CDR2 is ANQGSEA in the germline V gene. The CDR3 totals 12 residues. V gave up 5 bases and J gave up 7 bases; unmatched junction bases: 5. The CDR3 sequence is CSVRDRWNTQYF. CDR3 nucleotide sequence: TGCAGCGTTAGGGACAGGTGGAATACGCAGTATTTT.

V gene TRBV27 combines with J gene TRBJ2-7; 7 bases are a match to TRBD1. Germline assignment: CDR1 MNHEY and CDR2 SMNVEV (reference sequence). This CDR3 is built from 14 residues. V lost 5 bases, J lost 2 bases, and 6 bases stayed unmatched. This CDR3 reads CASSPWQGAYEQYF. The CDR3 nucleotides are TGTGCCAGCAGTCCCTGGCAGGGGGCCTACGAGCAGTACTTC.

The gene calls are TRBV29-1 and TRBJ2-7, with D tentatively TRBD1 or TRBD2 (6 bases each). The CDR3 spans 13 residues. Trimming shortened V by 7 bases and J by 4 bases, and 17 bases separated the two germline ends. Germline V lookup: CDR1 SQVTM, CDR2 ANQGSEA. CDR3 protein: CSGGQGRSYEQYF. CDR3 DNA sequence: TGCAGCGGGGGGCAGGGGAGGTCGTACGAGCAGTACTTC.

The rearrangement joins TRBV2 to TRBJ2-1; D is uncertain. Germline loops: CDR1 SNHLY, CDR2 FYNNEI. CDR3 length equals 13 residues. V was shortened by 6 bases and J by 3 bases, with 9 bases between the two germline ends. CDR3 sequence (DNA): TGTGCCAGCAGGATGGGCAGCTACAATGAGCAGTTCTTC. Translating it yields CASRMGSYNEQFF.

The gene calls are TRBV6-4 and TRBJ1-1; D is perhaps TRBD1 (5 bases). V was trimmed by 4 bases and J by 5 bases, leaving 11 bases between them. Germline CDR1 MRHNA, CDR2 SNTAGT. The CDR3 length is 13 residues. The CDR3 here is CASSAWGGTEAFF. The CDR3 DNA follows: TGTGCCAGCAGTGCCTGGGGCGGAACTGAAGCTTTCTTT.

In this sample, this clone turned up a few times. The chain is built from TRBV6-5 and TRBJ1-6; D unresolved. This CDR3 contains 14 residues. V dropped 2 bases and J dropped 7 bases, with 9 bases sitting between them. Germline assignment: CDR1 MNHEY and CDR2 SVGAGI. The CDR3 spells CASSYVGANSPLHF. CDR3 nucleotides: TGTGCCAGCAGTTACGTCGGAGCAAATTCACCCCTCCACTTT.

On this clone itself: One junction end disagrees with the germline gene, perhaps due to a read error. The CDR3 reads CVSSVEDSTYEQYF. DNA for the CDR3: TGTGTCAGCAGCGTAGAAGACTCTACCTACGAGCAGTACTTC. The chain carries TRBV9 and TRBJ2-7; D not resolved. CDR3 length: 14 amino acids. CDR1 is SGDLS and CDR2 is YYNGEE in the germline V gene.

This sequence joins TRBV7-9 and TRBJ1-2; 7 nucleotides match TRBD1. The germline gives CDR1 SEHNR, CDR2 FQNEAQ (reference sequence). There are 13 residues in the CDR3. V trimming: 6 bases; J trimming: 3 bases; junction bases outside the gene matches: 4. The CDR3 bases are TGTGCCAGCAGTGGGGGACAGTACTATGGCTACACCTTC. It codes for CASSGGQYYGYTF.

The table lists this clone with a count of one. The V gene is TRBV28, the J gene TRBJ1-5; TRBD1 is a possible D gene (5 bases). CDR1 is MDHEN, CDR2 SYDVKM, per germline. The CDR3 extends over 14 amino acids. Trimming shortened V by 5 bases and J by 11 bases, and 19 bases separated the two germline ends. The CDR3 loop reads CASSPGTSRRAQHF. CDR3 DNA: TGTGCCAGCAGTCCGGGGACCTCCAGAAGGGCCCAGCATTTT.

The genes are TRBV6-1 and TRBJ1-3; 7 nucleotides match TRBD1. The CDR3 covers 14 residues. Germline CDR1 and CDR2: MNHNS and SASEGT. V was pared by 7 bases and J by 7 bases, with 10 bases of the junction left unmatched. In DNA, the CDR3 is TGTGCCAGCAAAGATGACAGGGTATGGAACACCATATATTTT. This translates into CASKDDRVWNTIYF.

The J gene is TRBJ2-5, the V gene TRBV7-2; 9 bases match TRBD2. Germline values: CDR1 SGHTA, CDR2 FQGNSA. The V gene end was trimmed by 8 bases and the J gene end by 2 bases; junction bases not matched to a gene: 12. The CDR3 spans 16 residues. CDR3 coding DNA: TGTGCCAGCCTTCCCTTGGCGGGAGGGTTACAAGAGACCCAGTACTTC. Protein sequence: CASLPLAGGLQETQYF.

This chain uses TRBV7-2 with TRBJ2-3; 8 bases are shared with TRBD2. Per germline, CDR1 SGHTA and CDR2 FQGNSA. J gave up 6 bases and V 2 bases, and 4 bases lay outside the gene matches. This CDR3 comprises 14 residues. The CDR3 is CASSLIAGKDTQYF. The CDR3 bases are TGTGCCAGCAGCTTAATAGCGGGAAAGGATACGCAGTATTTT.

This clone was counted a few times. This sequence joins TRBV19 and TRBJ1-1, with D unresolved. From germline, CDR1 is LNHDA and CDR2 SQIVND (reference sequence). The V end lost 6 bases, the J end lost 1 base, and 12 bases lay between the germline ends. This CDR3 region has 14 residues. The CDR3 reads CASSNVIGNTEAFF. The DNA for the CDR3 is TGTGCCAGTAGCAACGTGATTGGGAACACTGAAGCTTTCTTT.

This chain links TRBV28 with TRBJ2-5, with 7 bases that match TRBD1. The junction had 13 bases not matched to a gene; V was cut back by 4 bases and J by 5 bases. The CDR3 loop spans 16 amino acids. Germline CDR1 is MDHEN and CDR2 is SYDVKM. DNA of the CDR3: TGTGCCAGCAGTTATCCGACAGGGACCCTTAGGGAGACCCAGTACTTC. It translates to CASSYPTGTLRETQYF.

V is TRBV10-3 and J is TRBJ1-1; no reliable D call. The ends were cut back, 2 bases at V and 2 bases at J, with 15 bases in the middle. Germline V gene data show CDR1 as ENHRY and CDR2 as SYGVKD. The CDR3 covers 16 residues. For the CDR3, the DNA is TGTGCCATCAGTGAGGTCCCGGACCTAACCAACACTGAAGCTTTCTTT. This codes for CAISEVPDLTNTEAFF.

V usage is TRBV6-5 and J usage is TRBJ1-1, with D hard to call. CDR3 length: 13 residues. Between the trimmed V and J ends, which lost 5 bases and 0 bases, there was a span of 7 bases. Germline CDR1 and CDR2: MNHEY and SVGAGI. The DNA of the CDR3 is TGTGCCAGCAGTGTAACAGTGAACACTGAAGCTTTCTTT. Protein: CASSVTVNTEAFF.

CDR3 sequence (DNA): TGTGCCACCAGCAGTCCAGACAGGGGAGCGACAGATACGCAGTATTTT. Translating it yields CATSSPDRGATDTQYF. The V and J genes are TRBV15 and TRBJ2-3, with TRBD1 matching 8 bases. Germline V gene lookup returns CDR1 LNHNV and CDR2 YYDKDF (reference sequence). The CDR3 has 16 residues. The V and J ends lost 3 bases and 3 bases, in that order; junction bases with no gene match: 8.

The chain carries TRBV28 and TRBJ2-7, with 7 bases matching TRBD1. CDR3 length: 13 amino acids. Germline V gene sequence: CDR1 MDHEN, CDR2 SYDVKM. The V gene end was trimmed by 5 bases and the J gene end by 3 bases; junction bases not matched to a gene: 4. The CDR3 protein is CASSLRDSYEQYF. In nucleotides, the CDR3 is TGTGCCAGCAGTCTCAGGGACAGCTACGAGCAGTACTTC.

This clone was detected a few times. The chain recombines TRBV28 with TRBJ2-5; no definite D call. The CDR3 length is 12 residues. Germline V CDR1 and CDR2: MDHEN, SYDVKM. Trimming left V 7 bases short and J 5 bases short, with 11 bases between. The CDR3, as DNA: TGTGCCAGCACTGAGGCTGCTGAGACCCAGTACTTC. It is translated as CASTEAAETQYF.

The table lists this clone with a count of one. This chain joins TRBV7-6 and TRBJ2-1; D not certain. Per the germline V gene, CDR1 is SGHVS and CDR2 is FNYEAQ. The CDR3 loop spans 13 amino acids. With 2 bases removed from V and 4 bases from J, the gap between germline ends came to 6 bases. The CDR3 region has the DNA TGTGCCAGCAGCTTAAACAGTTACAATGAGCAGTTCTTC. It yields the protein CASSLNSYNEQFF.

The V gene is TRBV5-1, the J gene TRBJ2-1, with a tentative D call TRBD2 (5 bases). The germline V gene encodes CDR1 SGHRS and CDR2 YFSETQ. This CDR3 has 11 amino acids. V dropped 5 bases and J dropped 7 bases, with 7 bases sitting between them. In DNA, the CDR3 is TGCGCCAGCAGTCCGGGGAATGAGCAGTTCTTC. This sequence encodes CASSPGNEQFF.

The rearrangement joins TRBV29-1 to TRBJ1-2, with D tentatively TRBD1 (6 bases). The V end was cut by 4 bases, the J end by 4 bases, with 13 bases between. The CDR3 runs 13 residues. The germline CDR1 and CDR2 sequences are SQVTM and ANQGSEA. The CDR3 loop reads CSVADQGTYGYTF. CDR3 nucleotide sequence: TGCAGCGTTGCAGACCAGGGGACCTATGGCTACACCTTC.

As for this clone: Compared with germline, one end of the junction differs, possibly owing to a read error. The chain has TRBV6-5 and TRBJ1-1; D call uncertain. This CDR3 is 14 amino acids long. Germline CDR1 reads MNHEY; CDR2 reads SVGAGI. The CDR3 protein is CAGSYADSWTEAFF. DNA of the CDR3: TGTGCCGGCAGTTACGCGGACTCTTGGACTGAAGCTTTCTTT.

V and J are TRBV27 and TRBJ2-3, with D possibly being TRBD2 (5 bases). Trimming cost V 2 bases and J 0 bases, with 9 bases left between them. Germline V gives CDR1 MNHEY, CDR2 SMNVEV (reference sequence). The CDR3 is 15 amino acids. The CDR3 reads CASSLGLASTDTQYF. CDR3 bases: TGTGCCAGCAGTTTAGGGCTAGCTAGCACAGATACGCAGTATTTT.

The sample holds a few counts of this clone. The rearrangement links TRBV4-3 to TRBJ1-1; D is undetermined. From germline, CDR1 is LGHNA and CDR2 YSLEER. The V and J ends lost 1 base and 1 base respectively, with 4 bases between them. The CDR3 consists of 13 residues. As DNA, the CDR3 is TGCGCCAGCAGCCAAGCCAAGAACACTGAAGCTTTCTTT. It encodes CASSQAKNTEAFF.